This T cell receptor beta chain was sequenced in a study of blood T cell repertoires in COVID-19. Study-wide context: Acute and convalescent COVID-19 samples came from the United States, Italy and Spain.

V shed 6 bases and J 9 bases; nucleotides not matched to a gene: 8. Germline assignment: CDR1 MNHEY and CDR2 SVGAGI. This CDR3 has 15 residues. Some clones are missing from TCRdb's copy, which holds only in-frame ones; the method was immunoSEQ multiplex PCR. The table lists some 140,000 clones, more than 65% of them singletons. The receptor's source is a man at least 80 years old with acute or convalescent COVID-19. The gene calls are TRBV6-5 and TRBJ1-6; TRBD1 agrees at 10 bases. Sequencing was carried out using peripheral blood. This chain's CDR3 is CASRVDRGQGSPLHF. In DNA, the CDR3 is TGTGCCAGCAGGGTTGACAGGGGGCAAGGTTCACCCCTCCACTTT.